The 2 T cell receptor beta chains given below trace back to one sample, sequenced in a study of T cells expressing NK-cell markers. Reanalyzing the 5' RACE reads, TCRdb keeps one entry per CDR3 protein, without DNA. This sample lists hundreds of thousands of distinct CDR3 sequences; its ten largest clones have around 5%. The sequenced sample was blood T cells: a sorted CD56 or NKG2C T cell subset, CD4+ or CD8+ T cells, or bulk PBMC T cells (not recorded which). All receptors come from a man between 18 and 69 years old in good health.

The CDR3 is CASSPQNQAGEQFF. The chain uses TRBV7-3 and TRBJ2-1. In germline, CDR1 is SGHTA, CDR2 FQGTGA. CDR3 length equals 14 residues.

The CDR3 spells CAWNRGNQPQHF. The J gene is TRBJ1-5, the V gene TRBV30; the D gene TCRdb calls, TRBD1, cannot be checked with no DNA. The CDR3 is 12 amino acids. Germline-derived CDR1 and CDR2 are GTSNPN and SVGIG (reference sequence).